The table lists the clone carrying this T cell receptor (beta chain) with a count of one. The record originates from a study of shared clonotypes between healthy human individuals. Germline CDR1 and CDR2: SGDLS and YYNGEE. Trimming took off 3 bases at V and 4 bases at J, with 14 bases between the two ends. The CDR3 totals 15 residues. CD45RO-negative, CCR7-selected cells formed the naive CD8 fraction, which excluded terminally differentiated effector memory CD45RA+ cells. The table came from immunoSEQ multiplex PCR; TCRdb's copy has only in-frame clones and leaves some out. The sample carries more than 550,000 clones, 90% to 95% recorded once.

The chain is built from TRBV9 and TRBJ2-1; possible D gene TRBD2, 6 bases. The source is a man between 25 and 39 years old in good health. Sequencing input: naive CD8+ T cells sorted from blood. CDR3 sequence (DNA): TGTGCCAGCAGCGCTCCTAGCGCTTCATACAATGAGCAGTTCTTC. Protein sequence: CASSAPSASYNEQFF.